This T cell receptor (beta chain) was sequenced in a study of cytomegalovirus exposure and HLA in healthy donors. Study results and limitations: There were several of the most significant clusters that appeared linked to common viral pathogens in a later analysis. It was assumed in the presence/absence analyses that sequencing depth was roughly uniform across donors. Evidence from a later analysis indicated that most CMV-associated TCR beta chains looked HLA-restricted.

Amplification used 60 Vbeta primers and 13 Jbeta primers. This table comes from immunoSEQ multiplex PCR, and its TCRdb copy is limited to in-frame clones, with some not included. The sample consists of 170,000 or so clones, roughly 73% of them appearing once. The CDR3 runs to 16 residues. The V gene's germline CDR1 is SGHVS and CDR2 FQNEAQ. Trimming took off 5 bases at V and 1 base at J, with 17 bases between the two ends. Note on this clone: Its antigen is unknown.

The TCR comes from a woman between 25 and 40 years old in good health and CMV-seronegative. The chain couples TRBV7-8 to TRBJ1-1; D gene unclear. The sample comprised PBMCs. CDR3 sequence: CASSQPYGRGNTEAFF. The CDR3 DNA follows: TGTGCCAGCAGCCAACCTTATGGCCGGGGGAACACTGAAGCTTTCTTT.